This T cell receptor beta chain came from a study of shared T cell receptors in the human thymus (dated by TCRdb to about 2021). In terms of the full investigation: The study examined how self-reactive, shared T-cell receptor alpha chains are generated in the human thymus.

A remark on this clone: Its antigen specificity is not known. No qualities accompany the bases; no much larger clone lies one base away.

The library relied on the immunoSEQ multiplex PCR assay. TCRdb limited this immuneACCESS table to in-frame rearrangements with V and J called. A share of clones is missing; checked studies link under half to unresolved V genes, and the rest is unexplained. In this sample the table shows hundreds of thousands of clones, more than 70% of which occur a single time. In total, the top ten clones hold over 0.008% of the sample. These data are also associated with another study on human thymus T cells. As that second study puts it: In Finland, the donors were immunologically healthy infants who were having open corrective cardiac surgery for congenital heart defects. Thymus tissue was obtained as surgical resects removed during corrective cardiac surgery. Usage of V and J gene segments appeared to be biased in both the thymic and the peripheral blood repertoires. The related research reported highly overlapping thymic TCR repertoires among unrelated individuals. TCR alpha and beta repertoires from roughly eight infant thymus samples and a few related peripheral blood samples were characterized in the study. The infant donors were about 6 to 244 days old, and the cohort included six or seven males and a couple of females. After being mechanically released from the tissue, thymocytes were kept at -70 degrees C in pellets of roughly 9.5-31 million cells. A QIAsymphony instrument was used to extract genomic DNA from frozen cell pellets. The immunoSEQ multiplex PCR assay was used to amplify the TCRB and TCRAD loci from a standardized quantity of quality-controlled genomic DNA. The amplicons covered the V(D)J region and were long enough to include the CDR3 and to identify the V and J genes. Amplicon sequencing was performed on an Illumina platform through the commercial immunoSEQ service. Primer bias and sequencing errors were corrected using previously described methods, and TCRAD and TCRB definitions followed the IMGT database. immunoSEQ Analyzer 3.0 and VDJTools were used for repertoire analysis, which covered basic statistics, V/J segment usage, diversity estimates, rarefaction and pairwise overlap. Diversity was estimated using the Chao1, ChaoE, Efron-Thisted, Shannon and inverse Simpson indices, and was also estimated on datasets down-sampled to the size of the smallest sample. For repertoire overlap, CDR3 nucleotide sequence, V gene and J gene had to match strictly, and clustering was done by Jaccard-based multidimensional scaling. On average, around 810,000 unique TCRB clonotypes were obtained from thymus samples, compared with around 78,000 from blood samples.

This TCR came from a boy in the first two years of life with a congenital heart defect. Donor details come from another sample of the same person, matched by shared clones. The sample comprised thymocytes.

CDR3 region: CASKNSGGRSEAFF. The DNA sequence is as follows: TGTGCCAGCAAAAACAGCGGGGGGAGGAGTGAAGCTTTCTTT. The chain joins TRBV28 to TRBJ1-1; a weak D assignment points to TRBD1 (5 bases agree). V and J are truncated by 7 bases and 7 bases respectively, leaving an intervening sequence of 19 bases. Reading from cysteine to phenylalanine, the CDR3 counts 14 amino acids. The DNA shown is the 42-base CDR3, in frame from base 1. CDR1 is given as MDHEN and CDR2 as SYDVKM, both from the germline V gene.